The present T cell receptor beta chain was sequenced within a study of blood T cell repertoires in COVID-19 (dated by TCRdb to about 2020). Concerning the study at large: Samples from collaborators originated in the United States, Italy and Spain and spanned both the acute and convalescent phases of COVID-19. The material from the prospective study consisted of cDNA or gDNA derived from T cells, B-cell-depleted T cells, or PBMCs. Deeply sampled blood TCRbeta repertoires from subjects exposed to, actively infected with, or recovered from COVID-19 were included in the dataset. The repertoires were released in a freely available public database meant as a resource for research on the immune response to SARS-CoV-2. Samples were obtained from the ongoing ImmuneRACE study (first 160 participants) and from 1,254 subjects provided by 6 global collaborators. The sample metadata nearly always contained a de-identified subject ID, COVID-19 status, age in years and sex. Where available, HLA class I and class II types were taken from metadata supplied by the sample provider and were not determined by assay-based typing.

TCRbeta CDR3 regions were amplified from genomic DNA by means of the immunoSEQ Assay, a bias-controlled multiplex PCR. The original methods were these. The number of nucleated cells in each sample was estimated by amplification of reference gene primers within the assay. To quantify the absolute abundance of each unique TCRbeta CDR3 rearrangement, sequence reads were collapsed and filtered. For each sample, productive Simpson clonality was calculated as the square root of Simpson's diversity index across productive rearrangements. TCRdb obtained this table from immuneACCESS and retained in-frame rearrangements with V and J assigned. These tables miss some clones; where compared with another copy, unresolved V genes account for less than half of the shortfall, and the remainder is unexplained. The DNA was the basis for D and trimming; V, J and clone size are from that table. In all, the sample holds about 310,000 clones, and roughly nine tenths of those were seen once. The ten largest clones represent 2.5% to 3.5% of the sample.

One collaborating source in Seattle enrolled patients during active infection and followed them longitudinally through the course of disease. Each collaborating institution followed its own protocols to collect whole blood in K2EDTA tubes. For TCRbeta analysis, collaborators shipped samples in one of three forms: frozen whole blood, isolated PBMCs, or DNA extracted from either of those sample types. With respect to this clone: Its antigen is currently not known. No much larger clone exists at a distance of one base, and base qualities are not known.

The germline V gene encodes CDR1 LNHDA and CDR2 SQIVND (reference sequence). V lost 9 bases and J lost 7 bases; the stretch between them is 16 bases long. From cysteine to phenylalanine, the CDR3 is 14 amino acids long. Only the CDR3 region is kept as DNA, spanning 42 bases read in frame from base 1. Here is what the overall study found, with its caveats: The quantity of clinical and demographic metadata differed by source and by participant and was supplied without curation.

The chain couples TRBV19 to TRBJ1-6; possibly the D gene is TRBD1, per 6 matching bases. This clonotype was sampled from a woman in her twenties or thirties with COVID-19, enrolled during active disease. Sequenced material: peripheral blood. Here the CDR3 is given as CASRFQGTNSPLHF. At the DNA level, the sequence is TGTGCCAGCAGATTCCAGGGGACGAATTCACCCCTCCACTTT.